This passage covers 10 T cell receptor beta chains from one sample sequenced in a study of T cells in Graves' hyperthyroidism and ophthalmopathy. Researchers took RNA transcripts and amplified the TCR beta CDR3 regions from them. The primer set for the first-round RT-PCR of the TCR CDR3 was HTBI. Via MiXCR, TCRdb re-called the multiplex PCR reads, giving one row per CDR3 protein. This sample has 300,000 to 450,000 distinct CDR3 sequences, with approximately 14% found just once. Sequenced: blood. The receptor set was obtained from a woman in her twenties or thirties with Graves' ophthalmopathy.

The chain recombines TRBV28 with TRBJ2-7; 9 bases match TRBD2. The CDR3 is 15 amino acids. In germline, CDR1 is MDHEN, CDR2 SYDVKM. J gave up 6 bases and V 7 bases, and 13 bases lay outside the gene matches. CDR3 sequence (DNA): TGTGCCAGCAACGGCGGGGATAGCGGGGGCGCCGAGCAGTACTTC. Its protein product is CASNGGDSGGAEQYF.

This clonotype showed up many times. The chain recombines TRBV9 with TRBJ2-7, with 9 bases fitting TRBD1. This CDR3 has 16 amino acids. V shed 2 bases and J 4 bases; nucleotides not matched to a gene: 10. Germline lookup yields CDR1 SGDLS and CDR2 YYNGEE. CDR3 in DNA: TGTGCCAGCAGCGTCGATGCGACAGGGGGAAGGTACGAGCAGTACTTC. Its translation is CASSVDATGGRYEQYF.

Concerning this clonotype itself: Possible read error: a much larger clone is one base away. CDR3 amino acids: CASSLGKTGRGYTF. Here the CDR3 DNA reads TGTGCCAGCAGCTTAGGCAAGACGGGGAGAGGCTACACCTTC. V and J are TRBV7-9 and TRBJ1-2; D is uncertain. Germline loops: CDR1 SEHNR, CDR2 FQNEAQ (reference sequence). V was pared by 1 base and J by 8 bases, with 14 bases between. The CDR3 has 14 residues.

This chain links TRBV3-1 with TRBJ2-5; TRBD2 matches at 9 bases. The germline V gene has CDR1 LGHDT and CDR2 YNNKEL (reference sequence). This CDR3 region has 17 residues. The ends lost 1 base at V and 1 base at J; junction bases unmatched: 7. The DNA for the CDR3 is TGTGCCAGCAGCCAAGTTGAGCGGGGGGCTCTCCAAGAGACCCAGTACTTC. It is translated as CASSQVERGALQETQYF.

The V call is TRBV6-1, the J call TRBJ2-7, with 9 bases identical to TRBD2. Germline V lookup: CDR1 MNHNS, CDR2 SASEGT. Trimming took 7 bases from V and 4 from J; bases not matched to a gene: 8. The CDR3 covers 14 residues. The CDR3 DNA follows: TGTGCCAGCACGCGGGAGGGGGCGGGATACGAGCAGTACTTC. This translates into CASTREGAGYEQYF.

This clonotype came up many times. The chain is built from TRBV11-2 and TRBJ2-4; 7 bases map to TRBD1. With 5 bases clipped from V and 6 bases from J, the junction kept 4 bases outside the gene matches. The CDR3 spans 13 residues. Germline CDR1 is SGHAT and CDR2 is FQNNGV. CDR3 nucleotide sequence: TGTGCCAGCAGCCAGGGACAGACAAACATTCAGTACTTC. Its translation is CASSQGQTNIQYF.

As DNA, the CDR3 is TGCGCCAGCGGTCCTGAAGCGGGGGGGCCCAATGAGCAGTTCTTC. Translation: CASGPEAGGPNEQFF. The V call is TRBV5-1, the J call TRBJ2-1, with TRBD2 matching 10 bases. The CDR3 covers 15 residues. V shed 7 bases, J shed 6 bases, and the junction held 10 bases outside the gene matches. The V gene's germline CDR1 is SGHRS and CDR2 YFSETQ.

The DNA of the CDR3 is TGTGCCAGCAGTGAAAATGGGAACGAGCAGTACTTC. Protein sequence: CASSENGNEQYF. V is TRBV2 and J is TRBJ2-7; D ambiguous. This CDR3 spans 12 amino acids. CDR1 and CDR2 (germline): SNHLY, FYNNEI. V lost 2 bases and J lost 5, with 7 bases in between.

This clonotype was seen repeatedly, ten times or more. The chain combines TRBV4-2 with TRBJ1-1; D not resolved. The length of the CDR3 is 13 residues. V shed 6 bases and J shed 6 bases, with 14 bases lying between them. Germline CDR1 is LGHNA and CDR2 is YNFKEQ. CDR3 bases: TGTGCCAGCAGTTCAGTCCGGGAGTCTGAAGCTTTCTTT. Encoded protein: CASSSVRESEAFF.

This clonotype was counted many times. The V call is TRBV5-5, the J call TRBJ2-6; D call uncertain. The CDR3 is 15 residues long. Germline values: CDR1 SGHKS, CDR2 YYEKEE (reference sequence). Trimming cost V 7 bases and J 2 bases, with 13 bases left between them. The CDR3 DNA reads TGTGCCAGCTCCCCCCTCGCGGCTGGGGCCAACGTCCTGACTTTC. Encoded protein: CASSPLAAGANVLTF.